This TCR beta chain was obtained from a study of T cell responses to AZD1222 COVID-19 vaccine. Only in-frame clones appear in the TCRdb table, and some are missing; sequencing was by immunoSEQ multiplex PCR. The table includes about 140,000 clones, almost 90% detected once. The study's findings and limits: In a largely white British group with more females than males, clonal diversity was possibly underestimated. Regions 160-218 and 743-854 dominated among vaccine-associated CD4 TCRs spanning spike. Reportedly, nearly half of unique spike TCRs recognized epitopes outside B.1.351/B.1.1.7 mutations. Sampled repertoires all dated from after the peak T cell response.

The germline V and J ends were trimmed by 6 bases and 5 bases, with 10 bases remaining between them. This CDR3 contains 12 residues. In germline, CDR1 is MDHEN, CDR2 SYDVKM. A word on this clone: Its antigen is undetermined.

This clonotype originated in an adult in good health. The genes are TRBV28 and TRBJ1-2, with D unresolved. The sequencing used peripheral blood, collected on day 0 of AZD1222 vaccination. CDR3 DNA sequence: TGTGCCAGCAGGTTAGACGATTATGGCTACACCTTC. Its protein product is CASRLDDYGYTF.